The clone carrying this TCR beta chain was observed a single time. Antigen: not known. Germline CDR1 is SGHRS and CDR2 is YFSETQ. The CDR3 runs 16 residues. V lost 0 bases to trimming and J lost 1 base, with 13 bases between them. This entry belongs to a study of T cell responses to AZD1222 COVID-19 vaccine. Study-wide results and caveats: Targeting of unmutated variant regions was reportedly seen in nearly half of spike-specific TCRs. Across spike, vaccine-associated CD4 TCRs were found, dominant at 160-218 and 743-854.

Here immunoSEQ multiplex PCR was the method, and the copy in TCRdb shows in-frame clones only, minus some. The repertoire holds 75,000 to 90,000 clones, approximately 85% seen once, with about 3.4% in the top ten. The sequenced sample was peripheral blood, obtained 28 days after the second AZD1222 dose. The chain combines TRBV5-1 with TRBJ1-1; D is uncertain. This TCR was sampled from an adult who received the AZD1222 COVID-19 vaccine. The CDR3 DNA reads as TGCGCCAGCAGCTTGGTGGGTGGGATACCGAACACTGAAGCTTTCTTT. Translated: CASSLVGGIPNTEAFF.